These 4 T cell receptor beta chains were sequenced from one sample in a study of cytomegalovirus exposure and HLA in healthy donors. 60 Vbeta and 13 Jbeta primers were used in PCR. Data came from immunoSEQ multiplex PCR; TCRdb stores just in-frame clones and leaves some out. This table has 89,000 or so clones, about 81% appearing once. The sequencing input was PBMCs. The receptor source for this set is a man younger than 30 in good health and CMV-seropositive.

This rearrangement joins TRBV10-3 to TRBJ2-1, with a weak D call TRBD2 (5 bases). This CDR3 spans 14 amino acids. V dropped 3 bases and J dropped 9 bases, with 15 bases sitting between them. In germline, CDR1 is ENHRY, CDR2 SYGVKD. The DNA for the CDR3 is TGTGCCATCAGTGACCCTGGACTGGCGAGTGAGCAGTTCTTC. It specifies CAISDPGLASEQFF.

This chain joins TRBV10-2 and TRBJ2-7; TRBD2 is a possible D gene (6 bases). Germline loops: CDR1 WSHSY, CDR2 SAAADI. This CDR3 is 13 amino acids long. Trimming shortened V by 2 bases and J by 5 bases, and 10 bases separated the two germline ends. The CDR3 region is CASSEGTWDEQYF. The CDR3 DNA reads as TGCGCCAGCAGTGAGGGGACTTGGGACGAGCAGTACTTC.

CDR3 DNA: TGTGCCAGCAGCAGCTACAGTACCTACGAGCAGTACTTC. Translated, it gives CASSSYSTYEQYF. The rearrangement links TRBV7-6 to TRBJ2-7, with D unclear. The ends were cut back, 5 bases at V and 2 bases at J, with 10 bases in the middle. In germline, CDR1 is SGHVS, CDR2 FNYEAQ. The CDR3 has 13 residues.

The CDR3 DNA sequence: TGTGCCAGCCTGGACAGGTCAAGAGGAGGCTACACCTTC. It encodes CASLDRSRGGYTF. The chain recombines TRBV6-1 with TRBJ1-2, with 7 bases that match TRBD1. The CDR3 totals 13 residues. The trim removed 8 bases at V and 8 bases at J, leaving 11 bases unmatched. Per the germline V gene, CDR1 is MNHNS and CDR2 is SASEGT.